This T cell receptor (beta chain) was identified in a study of Ad26.COV2.S vaccination and SARS-CoV-2 variants. Study details: Donor participated within the Ad26.COV2.S arm of the COV1001 trial.

The sample's treatment: 19 received Ad26.COV2.S at low or high dose, single or two shots; about 5 received placebo; per-sample allocation not given. The samples were gathered on day 63 after the first injection of vaccine or placebo. This clone was observed once. The method was immunoSEQ multiplex PCR; TCRdb's version includes in-frame clones alone and lacks a portion of them. The table shows fewer than 900,000 clones, with roughly nine tenths occurring only once. With 4 bases removed from V and 5 bases from J, the gap between germline ends came to 13 bases. The V gene's germline CDR1 is KGHDR and CDR2 SFDVKD. The CDR3 extends over 14 amino acids.

Sequences were derived from peripheral blood, sampled in a trial of Ad26.COV2.S vaccine versus placebo. The chain links TRBV24-1 to TRBJ2-5; perhaps TRBD1 as D (6 bases). The receptor comes from a person between 18 and 59 years old who received the Ad26.COV2.S COVID-19 vaccine or a placebo. This CDR3 is CATSEAGVAETQYF. The CDR3 DNA reads TGTGCCACCAGTGAGGCAGGGGTTGCCGAGACCCAGTACTTC.